The rows below give T cell receptor beta chains drawn from one sample of a study of OX40 agonist ivuxolimab in advanced cancers. The method was immunoSEQ multiplex PCR; TCRdb's version includes in-frame clones alone and lacks a portion of them. The sample has about 88,000 clones, around nine tenths seen once. The sample here was CD4+ or CD8+ T cells sorted from blood, taken in a trial of the OX40 agonist ivuxolimab. The receptor set was obtained from an adult with an advanced solid tumor such as melanoma, head and neck, liver or kidney cancer. The CDR3 runs from the conserved cysteine through the conserved F or W. D genes are given only for firm matches. Size tells how often a clone was seen (once, few, many) or the class of an expanded clone, and some rows leave it out.

TGTGCCAGCAGCATCGACAGAGGGCTTGGAGATACGCAGTATTTT | CASSIDRGLGDTQYF | TRBJ2-3 | . | TRBV5-6 | .
TGTGCCAGCAGCAAAGGTAGGTCGGATGGCTACACCTTC | CASSKGRSDGYTF | TRBJ1-2 | . | TRBV21-1 | .
TGTGCCACCAGCAGAGGAGGACAGGGGGGAGATACGCAGTATTTT | CATSRGGQGGDTQYF | TRBJ2-3 | TRBD1 | TRBV15 | .
TGTGCCAGCAGCACCGGACAGTTGGGGGAGACCCAGTACTTC | CASSTGQLGETQYF | TRBJ2-5 | . | TRBV5-8 | .
TGTGCCAGCAGCATACTAGCGGGGCCTACCTACGAGCAGTACTTC | CASSILAGPTYEQYF | TRBJ2-7 | TRBD2 | TRBV11-2 | .
TGTGCCAGCAGCATCCAGGCCTATGCGGACTCTAGCACAGATACGCAGTATTTT | CASSIQAYADSSTDTQYF | TRBJ2-3 | . | TRBV7-2 | .
TGTGCCAGCAGCGTAGAAGGGCTAGCGGGGGAGACCCAGTACTTC | CASSVEGLAGETQYF | TRBJ2-5 | TRBD2 | TRBV9 | .
TGTGCCAGCAGCCGGGACGGCTACACTTCCTACAATGAGCAGTTCTTC | CASSRDGYTSYNEQFF | TRBJ2-1 | . | TRBV9 | .
TGTGCCAGCAGCTCGGCATGGGACAGGGGGTATTCACCCCTCCACTTT | CASSSAWDRGYSPLHF | TRBJ1-6 | TRBD1 | TRBV5-6 | .
TGTGCCAGCAGTTTAAACAGGGGGCGCGCCAATGAGCAGTTCTTC | CASSLNRGRANEQFF | TRBJ2-1 | TRBD1 | TRBV27 | .
TGTGCCAGCAGCTTAAACGCCAACTCCTACAATGAGCAGTTCTTC | CASSLNANSYNEQFF | TRBJ2-1 | . | TRBV7-2 | .
TGCGCCAGCAGCTTGGGGCAGGGGCAAACCTACGAGCAGTACTTC | CASSLGQGQTYEQYF | TRBJ2-7 | . | TRBV5-1 | .
TGTGCCTGGAGTAAGGGGGATGGAAACACCATATATTTT | CAWSKGDGNTIYF | TRBJ1-3 | . | TRBV30 | .
TGTGCCAGCAGCTTGGGGCTCCCGGACACCGGGGAGCTGTTTTTT | CASSLGLPDTGELFF | TRBJ2-2 | . | TRBV5-6 | .
TGTGCCAGCAGCTTAGGCGTCGAGCAGTACTTC | CASSLGVEQYF | TRBJ2-7 | . | TRBV11-3 | once
TGTGCCAGCTCATCGGGACTAGCGGGGCTCACAGATACGCAGTATTTT | CASSSGLAGLTDTQYF | TRBJ2-3 | TRBD2 | TRBV18 | once
TGTGCCTGGAGTGAAAACAGCAATCAGCCCCAGCATTTT | CAWSENSNQPQHF | TRBJ1-5 | . | TRBV30 | few
TGTGCCAGCAGCTTAGCCCGGGGTCCCCACGAGCAGTACTTC | CASSLARGPHEQYF | TRBJ2-7 | . | TRBV7-2 | .
TGCGCCAGCAGCCAAGAAGTCAGGAACTATGGCTACACCTTC | CASSQEVRNYGYTF | TRBJ1-2 | . | TRBV4-3 | .
TGTGCCAGTATAGGTGGTTTCGGTGGGTGGAACACTGAAGCTTTCTTT | CASIGGFGGWNTEAFF | TRBJ1-1 | . | TRBV19 | .
TGTGCCACCAGCAGGGACTTCAGCTCTGGAAACACCGTATATTTT | CATSRDFSSGNTVYF | TRBJ1-3 | . | TRBV15 | .
TGTGCCAGCTCACTGGGACTAGCGCCAGATACGCAGTATTTT | CASSLGLAPDTQYF | TRBJ2-3 | TRBD2 | TRBV18 | once
TGTGCCAGCTCACCAGGGAGCTCTGGAAACACCATATATTTT | CASSPGSSGNTIYF | TRBJ1-3 | . | TRBV18 | .
TGTGCCATCAGCGAAGGGCCAGGGGGCGTTGTCTATGGCTACACCTTC | CAISEGPGGVVYGYTF | TRBJ1-2 | TRBD1 | TRBV10-3 | .
TGTGCCAGCAGCTTAAACCCGCGAGAGACCCAGTACTTC | CASSLNPRETQYF | TRBJ2-5 | . | TRBV7-9 | .
TGTGCCAGCAGCCCTCCCTGGGGAGGGACTGAAGCTTTCTTT | CASSPPWGGTEAFF | TRBJ1-1 | . | TRBV11-2 | .
TGTGCCAGCATGTTAGGGGGCGCGTACAATGAGCAGTTCTTC | CASMLGGAYNEQFF | TRBJ2-1 | TRBD1 | TRBV19 | .
TGTGCCATCGGGGTGAGCGGTAGCACAGATACGCAGTATTTT | CAIGVSGSTDTQYF | TRBJ2-3 | . | TRBV10-3 | once
TGTGCCAGCAGCTTGACAGGGGGCAACACTGAAGCTTTCTTT | CASSLTGGNTEAFF | TRBJ1-1 | TRBD1 | TRBV7-9 | .
TGTGCCAGCAGCTTAAGCCAGGGAGGGAATGAAAAACTGTTTTTT | CASSLSQGGNEKLFF | TRBJ1-4 | . | TRBV7-9 | many
TGTGCCACCCGGAGGGGACAGTCCTACGAGCAGTACTTC | CATRRGQSYEQYF | TRBJ2-7 | . | TRBV11-2 | .
TGTGCCAGCAGCTTAGGACTAGCGGGACCCAGCACAGATACGCAGTATTTT | CASSLGLAGPSTDTQYF | TRBJ2-3 | TRBD2 | TRBV7-2 | once
TGTGCCACCAGCAGAGATAGATCTAGCGGGGTCACAGATACGCAGTATTTT | CATSRDRSSGVTDTQYF | TRBJ2-3 | TRBD2 | TRBV15 | .
TGTGCCAGCAGCTCCATTAGAGGAGGACGACAGTACTTC | CASSSIRGGRQYF | TRBJ2-7 | . | TRBV7-8 | .
TGTGCCAGCAGGCTAGCGGGAGGTTCCTACGAGCAGTACTTC | CASRLAGGSYEQYF | TRBJ2-7 | TRBD2 | TRBV6-5 | .
TGTGCCAGCAGTGGGCGGGGGGCCGGAGACTTTGAGCAGTTCTTC | CASSGRGAGDFEQFF | TRBJ2-1 | TRBD2 | TRBV6-5 | once
TGTGCCAGTGGGACTAGCGGGAGGAAAAATGAGCAGTTCTTC | CASGTSGRKNEQFF | TRBJ2-1 | TRBD2 | TRBV19 | .
. | CASSDFASGIIYNEQFF | TRBJ2-1 | . | TRBV21-1 | .
TGCAGCGCAGACTCTGTGGCTAGCGGGCCGTTACAAGAGACCCAGTACTTC | CSADSVASGPLQETQYF | TRBJ2-5 | TRBD2 | TRBV29-1 | .
TGTGCCAGCTCACCACCGGGCGGGAGCTCGTCAGGAGATACGCAGTATTTT | CASSPPGGSSSGDTQYF | TRBJ2-3 | TRBD2 | TRBV18 | .
TGCGCCAGCAGTCTGACACCCCGGGGTGAAAAACTGTTTTTT | CASSLTPRGEKLFF | TRBJ1-4 | . | TRBV10-2 | .
TGTGCCAGCAGCTCAAGGTCGGGAATCTACGAGCAGTACTTC | CASSSRSGIYEQYF | TRBJ2-7 | . | TRBV7-2 | .
TGTGCCAGCAGCTTAGAACGGGTTAGTCAGCCCCAGCATTTT | CASSLERVSQPQHF | TRBJ1-5 | . | TRBV7-8 | .
TGTGCCAGCAGCCTAGAAGGGGGACTGGAGACCCAGTACTTC | CASSLEGGLETQYF | TRBJ2-5 | . | TRBV6-1 | .
TGTGCCAGCAGGAGCATTACGGGACAGCATTACGAGCAGTACTTC | CASRSITGQHYEQYF | TRBJ2-7 | TRBD1 | TRBV27 | .
TGTGCCAGCAGCAAGGACCGGGACCCAGCCTACGAGCAGTACTTC | CASSKDRDPAYEQYF | TRBJ2-7 | . | TRBV6-5 | .